This T cell receptor (beta chain) was recovered during a study of blood T cells in healthy people across ages. General study findings and limits: The percentage of naive T cells correlated strongly with TCR beta diversity. TCR beta diversity per million T cells fell roughly linearly with age.

A sample-barcoded 5' primer and a J-beta primer mix were used in a second PCR of roughly 7 to 11 cycles. MiXCR was run by TCRdb on the 5' RACE reads, yielding one entry per CDR3 protein. The data show around 2 million distinct CDR3 sequences, about 39% seen once. Germline loops: CDR1 SGHTA, CDR2 FQGNSA. This CDR3 is 17 amino acids long. V was clipped by 4 bases and J by 2 bases, with 15 bases between them. The authors isolated at least 7 million PBMCs per sample. For this clonotype: The target antigen is unknown.

The rearrangement links TRBV7-2 to TRBJ1-6, with no clear D. The sequencing sample was made of blood. The receptor was derived from a human donor in good health. The CDR3 here is CASSWAALSPYNSPLHF. For the CDR3, the DNA is TGTGCCAGCAGCTGGGCGGCGTTAAGCCCCTATAATTCACCCCTCCACTTT.